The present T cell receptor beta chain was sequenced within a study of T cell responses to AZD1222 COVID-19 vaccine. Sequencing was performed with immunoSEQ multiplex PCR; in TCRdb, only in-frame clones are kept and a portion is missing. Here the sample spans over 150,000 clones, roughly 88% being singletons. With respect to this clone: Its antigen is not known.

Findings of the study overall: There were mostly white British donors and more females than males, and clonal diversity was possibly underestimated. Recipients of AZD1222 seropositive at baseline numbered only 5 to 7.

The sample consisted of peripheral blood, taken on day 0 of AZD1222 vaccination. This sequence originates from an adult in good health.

The CDR3 DNA reads as TGTGCCAGCAGCGTAGCCGGGACAGGCCTGGAAGCTTTCTTT. Protein sequence: CASSVAGTGLEAFF. The chain is built from TRBV9 and TRBJ1-1; TRBD1 matches 8 bases. Germline-derived CDR1 and CDR2 are SGDLS and YYNGEE. The CDR3 is 14 residues long. The junction had 6 bases not matched to a gene; V was cut back by 0 bases and J by 8 bases. Together with reference TRBV9 and TRBJ1-1, the CDR3 gives the full variable domain: DSGVTQTPKHLITATGQRVTLRCSPRSGDLSVYWYQQSLDQGLQFLIQYYNGEERAKGNILERFSAQQFPDLHSELNLSSLELGDSALYFCASSVAGTGLEAFFGQGTRLTVV.